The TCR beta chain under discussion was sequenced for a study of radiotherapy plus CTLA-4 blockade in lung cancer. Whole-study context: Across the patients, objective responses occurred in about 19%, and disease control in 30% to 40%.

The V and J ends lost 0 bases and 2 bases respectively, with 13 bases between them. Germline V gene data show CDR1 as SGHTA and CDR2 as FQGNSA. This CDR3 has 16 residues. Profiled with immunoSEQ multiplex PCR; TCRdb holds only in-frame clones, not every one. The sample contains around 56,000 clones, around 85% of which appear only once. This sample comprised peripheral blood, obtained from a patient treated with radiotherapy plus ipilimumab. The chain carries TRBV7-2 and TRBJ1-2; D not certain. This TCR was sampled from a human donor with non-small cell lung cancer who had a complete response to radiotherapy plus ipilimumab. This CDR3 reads CASSLAPLAANYGYTF. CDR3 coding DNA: TGTGCCAGCAGCTTAGCGCCCCTGGCGGCAAACTATGGCTACACCTTC.